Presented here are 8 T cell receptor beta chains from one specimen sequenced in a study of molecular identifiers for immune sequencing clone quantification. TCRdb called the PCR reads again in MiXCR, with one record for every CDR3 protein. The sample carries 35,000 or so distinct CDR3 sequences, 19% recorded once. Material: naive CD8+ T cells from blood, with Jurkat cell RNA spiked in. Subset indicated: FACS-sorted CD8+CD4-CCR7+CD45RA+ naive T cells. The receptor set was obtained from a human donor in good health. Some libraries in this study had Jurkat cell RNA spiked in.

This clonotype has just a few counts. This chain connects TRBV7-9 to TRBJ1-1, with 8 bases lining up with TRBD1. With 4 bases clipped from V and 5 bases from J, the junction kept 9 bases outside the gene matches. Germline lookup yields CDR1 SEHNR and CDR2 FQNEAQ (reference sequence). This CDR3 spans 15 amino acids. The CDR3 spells CASSSSRQGQTEAFF. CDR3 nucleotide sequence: TGTGCCAGCAGCTCAAGCAGACAGGGGCAAACTGAAGCTTTCTTT.

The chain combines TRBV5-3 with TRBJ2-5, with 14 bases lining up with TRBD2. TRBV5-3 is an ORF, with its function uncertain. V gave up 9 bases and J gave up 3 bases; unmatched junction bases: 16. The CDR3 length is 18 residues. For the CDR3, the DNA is TGTGCCATCAGCACCGGACTAGCGGGGGGCCACGCTGAAGAGACCCAGTACTTC. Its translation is CAISTGLAGGHAEETQYF.

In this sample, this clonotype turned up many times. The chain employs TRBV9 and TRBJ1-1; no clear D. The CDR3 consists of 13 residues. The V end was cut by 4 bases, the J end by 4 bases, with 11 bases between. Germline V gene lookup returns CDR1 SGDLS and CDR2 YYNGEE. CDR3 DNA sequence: TGTGCCAGCAGCAATAAGGGAGGCACTGAAGCTTTCTTT. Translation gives CASSNKGGTEAFF.

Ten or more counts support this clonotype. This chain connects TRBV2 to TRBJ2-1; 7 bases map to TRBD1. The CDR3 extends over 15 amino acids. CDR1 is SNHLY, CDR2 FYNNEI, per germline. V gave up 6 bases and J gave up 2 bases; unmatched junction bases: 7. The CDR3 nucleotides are TGTGCCAGCAGCCCCGGGACAGCAACCTACAATGAGCAGTTCTTC. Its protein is CASSPGTATYNEQFF.

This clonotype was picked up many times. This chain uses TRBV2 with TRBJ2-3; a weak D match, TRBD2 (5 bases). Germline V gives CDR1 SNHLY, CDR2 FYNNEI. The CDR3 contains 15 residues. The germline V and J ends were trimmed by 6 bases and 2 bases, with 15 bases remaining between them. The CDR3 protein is CASSDPGLNTDTQYF. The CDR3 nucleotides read TGTGCCAGCAGCGATCCAGGACTGAACACAGATACGCAGTATTTT.

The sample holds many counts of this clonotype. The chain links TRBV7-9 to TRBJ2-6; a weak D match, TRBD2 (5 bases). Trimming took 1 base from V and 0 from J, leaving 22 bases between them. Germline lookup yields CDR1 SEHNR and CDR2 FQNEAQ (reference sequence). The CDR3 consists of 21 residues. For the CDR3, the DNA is TGTGCCAGCAGCTTAGTCATTGGGGTACTAGAGACCTTCTCTGGGGCCAACGTCCTGACTTTC. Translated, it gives CASSLVIGVLETFSGANVLTF.

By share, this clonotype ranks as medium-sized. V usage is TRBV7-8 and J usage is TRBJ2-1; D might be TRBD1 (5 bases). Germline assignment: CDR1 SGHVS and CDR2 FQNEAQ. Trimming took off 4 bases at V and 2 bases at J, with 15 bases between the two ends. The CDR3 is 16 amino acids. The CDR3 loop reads CASSSIQGLPYNEQFF. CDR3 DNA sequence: TGTGCCAGCAGCTCAATCCAGGGCCTTCCCTACAATGAGCAGTTCTTC.

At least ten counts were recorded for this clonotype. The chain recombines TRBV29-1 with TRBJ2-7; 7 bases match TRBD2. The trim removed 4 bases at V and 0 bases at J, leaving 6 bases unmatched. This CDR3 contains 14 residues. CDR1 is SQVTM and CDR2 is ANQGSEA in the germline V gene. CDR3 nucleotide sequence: TGCAGCGTTGTTGCGGGGGTCCGCTCCTACGAGCAGTACTTC. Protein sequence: CSVVAGVRSYEQYF.